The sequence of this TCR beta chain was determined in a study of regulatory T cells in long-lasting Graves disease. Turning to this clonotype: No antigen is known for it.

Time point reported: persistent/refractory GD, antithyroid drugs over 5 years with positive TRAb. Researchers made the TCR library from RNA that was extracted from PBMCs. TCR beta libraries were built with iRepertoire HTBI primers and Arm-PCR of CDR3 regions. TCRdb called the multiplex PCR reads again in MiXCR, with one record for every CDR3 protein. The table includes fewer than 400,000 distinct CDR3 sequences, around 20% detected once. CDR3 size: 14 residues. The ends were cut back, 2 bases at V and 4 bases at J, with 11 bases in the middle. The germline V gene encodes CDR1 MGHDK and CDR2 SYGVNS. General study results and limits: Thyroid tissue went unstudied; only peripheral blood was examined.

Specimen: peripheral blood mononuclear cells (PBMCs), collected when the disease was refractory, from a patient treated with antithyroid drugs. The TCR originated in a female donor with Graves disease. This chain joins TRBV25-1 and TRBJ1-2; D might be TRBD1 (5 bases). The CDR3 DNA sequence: TGTGCCAGCAGTGAAGAGGGGTACCTCTATGGCTACACCTTC. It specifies CASSEEGYLYGYTF.